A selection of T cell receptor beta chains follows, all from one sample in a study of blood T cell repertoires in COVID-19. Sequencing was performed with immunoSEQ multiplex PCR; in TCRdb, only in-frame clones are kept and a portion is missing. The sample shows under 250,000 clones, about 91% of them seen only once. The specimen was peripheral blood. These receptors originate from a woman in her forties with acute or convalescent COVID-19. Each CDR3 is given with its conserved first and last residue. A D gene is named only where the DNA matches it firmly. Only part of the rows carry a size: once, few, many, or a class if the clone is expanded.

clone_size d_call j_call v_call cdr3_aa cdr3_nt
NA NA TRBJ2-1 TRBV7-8 CASSDGGSYNEQFF TGTGCCAGCAGCGACGGGGGTTCCTACAATGAGCAGTTCTTC
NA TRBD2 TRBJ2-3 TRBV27 CASGPGTGGAIDTQYF TGTGCCAGCGGCCCAGGAACCGGGGGGGCCATAGATACGCAGTATTTT
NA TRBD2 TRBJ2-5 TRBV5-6 CASSGWGSGGQETQYF TGTGCCAGCAGCGGATGGGGTAGCGGGGGGCAAGAGACCCAGTACTTC
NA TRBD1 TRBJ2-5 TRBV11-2 CASSPRTGIFQETQYF TGTGCCAGCAGCCCGCGGACAGGGATCTTCCAAGAGACCCAGTACTTC
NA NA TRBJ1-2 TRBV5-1 CASTTIGNYGYTF TGCGCCAGTACTACCATCGGGAACTATGGCTACACCTTC
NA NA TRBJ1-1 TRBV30 CAWTPGRMSEAFF TGTGCCTGGACCCCTGGCAGAATGTCTGAAGCTTTCTTT
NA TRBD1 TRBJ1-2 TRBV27 CASSLSYRGDYGYTF TGTGCCAGCAGTTTGTCTTACAGGGGTGACTATGGCTACACCTTC
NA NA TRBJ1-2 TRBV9 CASSVGGGSYGYTF TGTGCCAGCAGCGTAGGGGGAGGGAGCTATGGCTACACCTTC
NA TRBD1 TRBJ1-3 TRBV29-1 CSVNRGNSGNTIYF TGCAGCGTAAACAGGGGTAACTCTGGAAACACCATATATTTT
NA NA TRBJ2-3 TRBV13 CASSLVGLAWADTQYF TGTGCCAGCAGCTTAGTCGGTCTAGCTTGGGCAGATACGCAGTATTTT
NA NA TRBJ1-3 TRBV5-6 CASRREAGNTIYF TGTGCCAGCAGGCGGGAGGCTGGAAACACCATATATTTT
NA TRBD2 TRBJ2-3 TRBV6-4 CASSLTAGGGALDTQYF TGTGCCAGCAGCCTCACCGCTGGCGGGGGGGCGTTAGATACGCAGTATTTT
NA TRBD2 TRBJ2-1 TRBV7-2 CASSQGGLAGGRSYNEQFF TGTGCCAGCAGCCAAGGAGGGCTAGCGGGGGGGCGCTCCTACAATGAGCAGTTCTTC
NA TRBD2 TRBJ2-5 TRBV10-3 CAIRWGLEQETQYF TGTGCCATCAGATGGGGACTAGAACAAGAGACCCAGTACTTC
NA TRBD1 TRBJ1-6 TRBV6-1 CASSEAGQGNSPLHF TGTGCCAGCAGTGAAGCTGGACAGGGGAATTCACCCCTCCACTTT
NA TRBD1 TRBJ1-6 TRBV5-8 CASSLGTGGSQKNSPLHF TGTGCCAGCAGCTTGGGGACAGGGGGCTCACAGAAAAATTCACCCCTCCACTTT
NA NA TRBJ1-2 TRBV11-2 CASSLGPGDKNGYTF TGTGCCAGCAGCTTAGGGCCAGGGGATAAAAATGGCTACACCTTC
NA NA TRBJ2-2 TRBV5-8 CASLSWADSRNTGELFF TGTGCCAGCTTGTCTTGGGCAGACAGCCGGAACACCGGGGAGCTGTTTTTT
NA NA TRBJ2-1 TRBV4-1 CASRNLATTRGNEQFF TGCGCCAGCAGGAACCTAGCGACCACGCGAGGAAATGAGCAGTTCTTC
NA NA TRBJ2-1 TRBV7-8 CASSSGVGLPSYNEQFF TGTGCCAGCAGTTCAGGGGTAGGACTTCCATCCTACAATGAGCAGTTCTTC
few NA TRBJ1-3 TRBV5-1 CASSLEQAGRNTIYF TGCGCCAGCAGCTTGGAGCAGGCGGGGAGAAACACCATATATTTT
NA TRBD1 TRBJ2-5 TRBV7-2 CASSVPRDRRQETQYF TGTGCCAGCAGCGTACCCCGGGACAGGAGGCAAGAGACCCAGTACTTC
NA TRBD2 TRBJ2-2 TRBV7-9 CASSSGRDLPNTGELFF TGTGCCAGCAGCTCGGGGAGGGACCTACCGAACACCGGGGAGCTGTTTTTT
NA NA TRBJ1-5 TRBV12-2 CASRLAGPKQRVEISNQPQHF TGTGCAAGTCGCTTAGCGGGGCCAAAACAAAGGGTGGAGATTAGCAATCAGCCCCAGCATTTT
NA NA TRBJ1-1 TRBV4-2 CASSQGADTEAFF TGTGCCAGCAGCCAAGGGGCCGACACTGAAGCTTTCTTT
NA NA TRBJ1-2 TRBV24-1 CATSDFKGSGYTF TGTGCCACCAGTGATTTTAAGGGGTCTGGCTACACCTTC
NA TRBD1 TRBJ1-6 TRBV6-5 CASSTRDREYSPPHF TGTGCCAGCAGTACACGGGACAGGGAATATTCACCCCCCCACTTT
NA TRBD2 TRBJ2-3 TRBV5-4 CASSPGLAGVRDTQYF TGTGCCAGCAGCCCGGGACTAGCGGGGGTCCGAGATACGCAGTATTTT
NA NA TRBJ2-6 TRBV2 CASTESNVLTF TGTGCCAGCACGGAGTCCAACGTCCTGACTTTC